A single TCR beta chain is shown here with its context. Its antigen remains unidentified. This record comes from a study of OX40 agonist ivuxolimab in advanced cancers. Study observations and caveats: It was not determined which antigens were specifically recognized by the peripheral T cells that had undergone clonal expansion. Within 6 weeks, CD4+ and CD8+ blood T cells expanded clonally at 0.1 to 3.0 mg/kg. In general, CD8+ T cells held more expanded clones than CD4+ did, on average.

Looked up from germline, CDR1 is SGHTA and CDR2 is FQGTGA. V was shortened by 0 bases and J by 9 bases, with 15 bases between the two germline ends. The CDR3 is made up of 16 amino acids. The method was immunoSEQ multiplex PCR; TCRdb's version includes in-frame clones alone and lacks a portion of them. The table has roughly 60,000 clones, roughly 88% seen once. The TCR originated in an adult with an advanced solid tumor such as melanoma, head and neck, liver or kidney cancer. V usage is TRBV7-3 and J usage is TRBJ1-6; D may be TRBD1 (5 bases). Material: CD4+ or CD8+ T cells sorted from blood, obtained in a trial of the OX40 agonist ivuxolimab. The CDR3 DNA sequence: TGTGCCAGCAGCTTAACCGGAAAGGGGAGCGGTTCACCCCTCCACTTT. Translation: CASSLTGKGSGSPLHF.